This TCR beta chain was profiled in a study of T-cell reconstitution after alpha-beta-depleted transplantation in children. There are 13 residues in the CDR3. V lost 4 bases and J lost 4, with 12 bases in between. Germline CDR1 reads SQVTM; CDR2 reads ANQGSEA. For TCRbeta, the library was prepared with unique molecular identifiers. TCRdb re-analysed the PCR reads in MiXCR, keeping a single row per CDR3 protein. The sample lists about 400,000 distinct CDR3 sequences; roughly 22% were seen once. This clonotype occurred many times. The input for sequencing was PBMCs from the stem cell graft donor, taken from the stem cell graft. The sequence was obtained from a human donor who donated a stem cell graft to a child with acute myeloid leukemia. V gene TRBV29-1 combines with J gene TRBJ2-3; D call uncertain. The CDR3 protein is CSVVWGNSDTQYF. The DNA of the CDR3 is TGCAGCGTTGTCTGGGGAAACTCAGATACGCAGTATTTT.